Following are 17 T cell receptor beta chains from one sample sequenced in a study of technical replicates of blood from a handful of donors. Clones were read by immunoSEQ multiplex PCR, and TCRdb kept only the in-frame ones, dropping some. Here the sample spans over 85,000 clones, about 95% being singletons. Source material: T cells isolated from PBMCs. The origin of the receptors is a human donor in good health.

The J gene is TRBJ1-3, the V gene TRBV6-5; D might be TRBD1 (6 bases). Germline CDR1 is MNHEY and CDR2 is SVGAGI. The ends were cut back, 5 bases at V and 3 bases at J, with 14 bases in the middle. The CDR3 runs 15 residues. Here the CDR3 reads CASSHAAGDGNTIYF. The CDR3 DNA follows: TGTGCCAGCAGTCATGCCGCAGGGGATGGAAACACCATATATTTT.

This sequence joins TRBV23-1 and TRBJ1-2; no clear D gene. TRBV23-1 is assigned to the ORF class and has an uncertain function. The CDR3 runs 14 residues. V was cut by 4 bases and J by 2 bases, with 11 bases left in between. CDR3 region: CASSLQGGNYGYTF. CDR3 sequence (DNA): TGCGCCAGCAGTCTTCAAGGCGGGAACTATGGCTACACCTTC.

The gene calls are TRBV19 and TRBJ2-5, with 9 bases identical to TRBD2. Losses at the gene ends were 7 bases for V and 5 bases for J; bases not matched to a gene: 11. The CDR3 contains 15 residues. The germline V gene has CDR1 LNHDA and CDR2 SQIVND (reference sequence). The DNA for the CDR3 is TGTGCCAGTACCAGAGCGGGAGGTAACGTGGAGACCCAGTACTTC. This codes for CASTRAGGNVETQYF.

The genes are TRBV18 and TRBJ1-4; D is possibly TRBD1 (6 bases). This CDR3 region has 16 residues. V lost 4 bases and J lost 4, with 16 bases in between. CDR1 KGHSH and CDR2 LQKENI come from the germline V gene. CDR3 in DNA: TGTGCCAGCTCACTATTCCGACAGGCCGATAATGAAAAACTGTTTTTT. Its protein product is CASSLFRQADNEKLFF. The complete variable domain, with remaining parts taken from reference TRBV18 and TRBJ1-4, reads NAGVMQNPRHLVRRRGQEARLRCSPMKGHSHVYWYRQLPEEGLKFMVYLQKENIIDESGMPKERFSAEFPKEGPSILRIQQVVRGDSAAYFCASSLFRQADNEKLFFGSGTQLSVL.

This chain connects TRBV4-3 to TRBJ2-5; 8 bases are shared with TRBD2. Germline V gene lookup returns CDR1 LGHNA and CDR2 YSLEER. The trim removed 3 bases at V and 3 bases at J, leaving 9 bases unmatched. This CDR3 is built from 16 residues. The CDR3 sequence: CASSQRGLDLKETQYF. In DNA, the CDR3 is TGCGCCAGCAGCCAGAGGGGACTAGATTTAAAAGAGACCCAGTACTTC.

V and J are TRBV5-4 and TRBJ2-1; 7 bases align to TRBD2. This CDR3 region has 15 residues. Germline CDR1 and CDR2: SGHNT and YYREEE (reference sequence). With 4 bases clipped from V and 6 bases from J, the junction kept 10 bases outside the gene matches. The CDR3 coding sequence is TGTGCCAGCAGCGTTGGATGGGGGGGTGGCAATGAGCAGTTCTTC. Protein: CASSVGWGGGNEQFF.

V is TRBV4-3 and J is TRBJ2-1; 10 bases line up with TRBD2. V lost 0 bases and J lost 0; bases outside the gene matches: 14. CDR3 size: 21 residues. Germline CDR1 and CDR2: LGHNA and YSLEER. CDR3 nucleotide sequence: TGCGCCAGCAGCCAAGAGGGAAGCGGGAGGGTTCTCCCGAGCTCCTACAATGAGCAGTTCTTC. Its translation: CASSQEGSGRVLPSSYNEQFF.

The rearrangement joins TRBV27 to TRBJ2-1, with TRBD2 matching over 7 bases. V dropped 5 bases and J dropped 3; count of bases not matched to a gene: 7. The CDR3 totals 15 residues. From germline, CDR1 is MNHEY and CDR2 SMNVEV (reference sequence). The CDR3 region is CASSLTSPLYNEQFF. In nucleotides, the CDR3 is TGTGCCAGCAGTCTGACTAGCCCCCTCTACAATGAGCAGTTCTTC.

The CDR3: CASSMKIISGQGTEKLFF. The CDR3 bases are TGTGCCAGTAGTATGAAAATTATTTCGGGACAGGGGACTGAAAAACTGTTTTTT. The chain combines TRBV19 with TRBJ1-4; 10 nucleotides agree with TRBD1. After removal of 3 bases from V and 7 bases from J, the junction contained 14 bases not matched to a gene. Per the germline V gene, CDR1 is LNHDA and CDR2 is SQIVND (reference sequence). This CDR3 is 18 amino acids long.

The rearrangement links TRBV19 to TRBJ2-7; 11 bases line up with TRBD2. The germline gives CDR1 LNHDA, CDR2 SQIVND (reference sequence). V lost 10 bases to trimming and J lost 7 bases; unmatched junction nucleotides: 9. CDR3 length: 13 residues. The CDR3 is CATKYPSGREQYF. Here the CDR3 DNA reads TGTGCCACTAAGTACCCTAGCGGGAGGGAGCAGTACTTC.

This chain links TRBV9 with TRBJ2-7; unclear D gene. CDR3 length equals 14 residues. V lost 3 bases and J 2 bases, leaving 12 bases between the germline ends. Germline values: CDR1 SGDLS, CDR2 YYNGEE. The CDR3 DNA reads TGTGCCAGCAGCGATGTTGACAACCCCTACGAGCAGTACTTC. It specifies CASSDVDNPYEQYF.

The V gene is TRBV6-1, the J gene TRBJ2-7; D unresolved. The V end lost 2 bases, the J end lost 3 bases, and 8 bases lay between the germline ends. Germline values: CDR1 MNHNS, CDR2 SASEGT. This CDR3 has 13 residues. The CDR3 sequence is CASSEQEFYEQYF. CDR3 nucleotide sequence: TGTGCCAGCAGTGAACAGGAATTCTACGAGCAGTACTTC.

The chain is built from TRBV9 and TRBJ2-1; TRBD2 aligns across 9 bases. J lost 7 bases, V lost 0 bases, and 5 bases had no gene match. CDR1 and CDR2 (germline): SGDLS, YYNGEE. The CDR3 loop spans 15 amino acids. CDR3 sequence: CASSVVSGRMNEQFF. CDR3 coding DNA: TGTGCCAGCAGCGTAGTTAGCGGGAGAATGAATGAGCAGTTCTTC.

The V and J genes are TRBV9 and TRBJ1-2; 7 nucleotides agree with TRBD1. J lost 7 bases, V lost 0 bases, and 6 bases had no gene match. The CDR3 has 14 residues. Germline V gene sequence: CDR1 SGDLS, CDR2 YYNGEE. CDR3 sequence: CASSVGDRVTGYTF. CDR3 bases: TGTGCCAGCAGCGTAGGAGACAGGGTGACTGGCTACACCTTC.

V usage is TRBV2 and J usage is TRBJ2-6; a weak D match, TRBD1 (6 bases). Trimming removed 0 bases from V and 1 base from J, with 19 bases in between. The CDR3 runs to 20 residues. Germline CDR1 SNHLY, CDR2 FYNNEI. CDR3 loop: CASSEALRTVSLSGANVLTF. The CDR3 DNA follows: TGTGCCAGCAGTGAAGCGCTTAGGACAGTCTCCCTATCTGGGGCCAACGTCCTGACTTTC.

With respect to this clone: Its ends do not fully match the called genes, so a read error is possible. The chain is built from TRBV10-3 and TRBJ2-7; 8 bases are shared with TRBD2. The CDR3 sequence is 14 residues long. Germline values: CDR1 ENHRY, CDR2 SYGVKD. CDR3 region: CAVSVGTSSYEQYF. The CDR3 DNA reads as TGTGCCGTCAGTGTAGGGACTAGCTCCTACGAGCAGTACTTC.

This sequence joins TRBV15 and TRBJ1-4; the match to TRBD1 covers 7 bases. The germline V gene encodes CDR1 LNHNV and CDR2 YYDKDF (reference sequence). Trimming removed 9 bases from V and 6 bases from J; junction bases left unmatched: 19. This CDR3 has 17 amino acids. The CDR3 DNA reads TGTGCCACGATGAGGGGGCGCAGAGTGGATGTTTATGAAAAACTGTTTTTT. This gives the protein CATMRGRRVDVYEKLFF.